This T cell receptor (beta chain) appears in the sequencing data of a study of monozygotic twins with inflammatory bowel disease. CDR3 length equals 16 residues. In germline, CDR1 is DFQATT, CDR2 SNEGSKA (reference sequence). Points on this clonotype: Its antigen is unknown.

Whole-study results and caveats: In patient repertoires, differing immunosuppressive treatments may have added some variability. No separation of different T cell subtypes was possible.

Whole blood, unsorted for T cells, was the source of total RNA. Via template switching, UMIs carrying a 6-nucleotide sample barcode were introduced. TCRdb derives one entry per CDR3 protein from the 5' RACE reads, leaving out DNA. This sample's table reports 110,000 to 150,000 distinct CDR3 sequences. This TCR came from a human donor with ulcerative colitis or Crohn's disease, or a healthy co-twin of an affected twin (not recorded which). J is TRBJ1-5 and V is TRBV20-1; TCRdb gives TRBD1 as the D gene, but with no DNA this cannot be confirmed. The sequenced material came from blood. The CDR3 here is CSARKGSEARNQPQHF.